This T cell receptor (beta chain) was recovered during a study of human T cells and chemical hapten exposure. The study extracted total RNA from unfractionated whole blood. This clonotype was observed many times. Unique molecular identifiers were affixed to discrete cDNA molecules within the library. Each CDR3 protein is one row after TCRdb ran MiXCR on the 5' RACE reads. Among about 140,000 distinct CDR3 sequences listed, about 4% were seen once. The CDR3 is 16 amino acids. The germline gives CDR1 LGHNT, CDR2 FRNRAP. Trimming pared 0 bases from V and 5 bases from J, leaving 17 bases between. The V and J genes are TRBV12-5 and TRBJ2-7; no reliable D call. This TCR derives from a female donor in good health. This chain's CDR3 is CASGLVLKGTDHEQYF. CDR3 nucleotides: TGTGCTAGTGGTTTGGTACTAAAGGGTACCGATCACGAGCAGTACTTC.